The next 17 T cell receptor beta chains were all read from a single sample in a study of graft-versus-host responses after intestinal transplantation. Generated by immunoSEQ multiplex PCR, the TCRdb table keeps only in-frame clones and is missing some. The repertoire has tens of thousands of clones, about 91% of them found once; the top ten carry about 8%. These receptors are not linked to any known antigen. The sequencing used unstimulated CD8+ T cells sorted from spleen or lymph node cells, collected before transplant. Every receptor here comes from a human donor who was the organ donor for an intestinal transplant.

This clone occurred once. This chain uses TRBV28 with TRBJ2-7; D gene unclear. Trimming cost V 6 bases and J 7 bases, with 13 bases left between them. CDR3 length: 12 amino acids. CDR1 is MDHEN, CDR2 SYDVKM, per germline. The CDR3 loop reads CASSPAVNEQYF. In DNA form, the CDR3 reads TGTGCCAGCAGCCCCGCGGTAAATGAGCAGTACTTC. The full variable domain, in which reference TRBV28 and TRBJ2-7 provide the parts outside the CDR3, is DVKVTQSSRYLVKRTGEKVFLECVQDMDHENMFWYRQDPGLGLRLIYFSYDVKMKEKGDIPEGYSVSREKKERFSLILESASTNQTSMYLCASSPAVNEQYFGPGTRLTVT.

The chain has TRBV6-1 and TRBJ2-3, with D tentatively TRBD1 (6 bases). The V end was cut by 3 bases, the J end by 3 bases, with 10 bases between. Germline V gene lookup returns CDR1 MNHNS and CDR2 SASEGT. This CDR3 contains 14 residues. CDR3 sequence: CASSEGARTDTQYF. The DNA for the CDR3 is TGTGCCAGCAGTGAGGGGGCGAGGACAGATACGCAGTATTTT.

This rearrangement joins TRBV12-5 to TRBJ2-7; D may be TRBD1 or TRBD2 (7 bases each). Trimming left V 9 bases short and J 3 bases short, with 27 bases between. CDR1 and CDR2 from the germline V gene are LGHNT and FRNRAP. The CDR3 loop spans 17 amino acids. DNA for the CDR3: TGTGCTAGCGAGGGACAGACAACCGGGACTACCTTCTACGAGCAGTACTTC. Translated, it gives CASEGQTTGTTFYEQYF.

In its sample, this clone was seen once. The rearrangement uses TRBV5-1 and TRBJ1-2; 8 bases agree with TRBD1. J was trimmed by 0 bases and V by 0 bases; bases with no gene match: 7. The CDR3 consists of 17 residues. CDR1 is SGHRS and CDR2 is YFSETQ in the germline V gene. The DNA of the CDR3 is TGCGCCAGCAGCTTGGAATGGGACAGGAGAACTAACTATGGCTACACCTTC. Residues: CASSLEWDRRTNYGYTF. The full variable domain, completed using reference TRBV5-1 and TRBJ1-2, is KAGVTQTPRYLIKTRGQQVTLSCSPISGHRSVSWYQQTPGQGLQFLFEYFSETQRNKGNFPGRFSGRQFSNSRSEMNVSTLELGDSALYLCASSLEWDRRTNYGYTFGSGTRLTVV.

This chain uses TRBV4-1 with TRBJ2-6; D is unresolved. V was shortened by 0 bases and J by 0 bases, with 6 bases between the two germline ends. Germline V gives CDR1 MGHRA, CDR2 YSYEKL. The CDR3 sequence is 16 residues long. The CDR3 is CASSQESNSGANVLTF. The CDR3 bases are TGCGCCAGCAGCCAAGAGTCGAACTCTGGGGCCAACGTCCTGACTTTC.

The chain carries TRBV5-4 and TRBJ1-2, with TRBD1 identical over 7 bases. The trim removed 0 bases at V and 4 bases at J, leaving 9 bases unmatched. Germline CDR1 SGHNT, CDR2 YYREEE (reference sequence). The CDR3 consists of 16 residues. CDR3 in DNA: TGTGCCAGCAGCTTGGACGGGGACCGGGACAGCTATGGCTACACCTTC. Protein: CASSLDGDRDSYGYTF.

The J gene is TRBJ2-1, the V gene TRBV6-1, with 7 bases that match TRBD1. V dropped 5 bases and J dropped 4; count of bases not matched to a gene: 8. Germline V gene data show CDR1 as MNHNS and CDR2 as SASEGT. This CDR3 is 15 amino acids long. In DNA form, the CDR3 reads TGTGCCAGCAGTACAGGGGCCTCTGAGTACAATGAGCAGTTCTTC. It yields the protein CASSTGASEYNEQFF.

Regarding this clone: At the DNA level, this CDR3 is encoded by other sequences in the same sample as well. The V gene is TRBV7-3, the J gene TRBJ1-1; D is unclear. The CDR3 totals 13 residues. V was trimmed by 1 base and J by 1 base, leaving 4 bases between them. Germline CDR1 SGHTA, CDR2 FQGTGA. CDR3 coding DNA: TGTGCCAGCAGCTTAAACTCGAACACTGAAGCTTTCTTT. It is translated as CASSLNSNTEAFF.

J is TRBJ2-3 and V is TRBV29-1; no clear D. CDR1 and CDR2 from the germline V gene are SQVTM and ANQGSEA. Trimming removed 3 bases from V and 4 bases from J, with 8 bases in between. This CDR3 is built from 12 residues. The CDR3 loop is CSVEWRPDTQYF. CDR3 DNA sequence: TGCAGCGTTGAGTGGAGACCAGATACGCAGTATTTT.

This clone was found once. The chain joins TRBV6-5 to TRBJ2-2; D uncertain. Germline values: CDR1 MNHEY, CDR2 SVGAGI. This CDR3 contains 14 residues. The germline V and J ends were trimmed by 3 bases and 1 base, with 6 bases remaining between them. As DNA, the CDR3 is TGTGCCAGCAGTTATAACAGGAACACCGGGGAGCTGTTTTTT. Amino acids: CASSYNRNTGELFF.

J is TRBJ1-2 and V is TRBV5-3; 7 nucleotides line up with TRBD1. TRBV5-3 is flagged as an ORF with uncertain function. V gave up 3 bases and J gave up 4 bases; unmatched junction bases: 9. The CDR3 extends over 15 amino acids. The CDR3 protein is CARSSGPTGTYGYTF. DNA of the CDR3: TGTGCCAGAAGCTCGGGACCGACAGGGACCTATGGCTACACCTTC.

V and J are TRBV6-6 and TRBJ1-6; D is undetermined. CDR1 and CDR2 (germline): MNHNY, SVGAGI (reference sequence). The CDR3 has 13 residues. Deletions cut 2 bases from V and 6 bases from J, with 5 bases between. The CDR3 loop is CASSYKGNSPLHF. The CDR3 DNA reads TGTGCCAGCAGTTACAAGGGTAATTCACCCCTCCACTTT.

The chain combines TRBV19 with TRBJ1-1, with D possibly matching TRBD1 (5 bases). V was trimmed by 5 bases and J by 1 base, leaving 11 bases between them. The CDR3 is 14 residues long. From germline, CDR1 is LNHDA and CDR2 SQIVND (reference sequence). CDR3 sequence reads: CASSPRGPNTEAFF. CDR3 DNA: TGTGCCAGTAGTCCCCGGGGCCCGAACACTGAAGCTTTCTTT. The variable domain in full, with the rest retrieved from reference TRBV19 and TRBJ1-1, is DGGITQSPKYLFRKEGQNVTLSCEQNLNHDAMYWYRQDPGQGLRLIYYSQIVNDFQKGDIAEGYSVSREKKESFPLTVTSAQKNPTAFYLCASSPRGPNTEAFFGQGTRLTVV.

This rearrangement joins TRBV6-1 to TRBJ2-5, with TRBD1 matching 8 bases. TRBJ2-7 matches the DNA end more closely, so the J call is doubtful. The V gene's germline CDR1 is MNHNS and CDR2 SASEGT. The CDR3 is 14 residues long. Written as DNA, the CDR3 is TGTGCCACCCAACCGCGGGACAGGCCCTACGAGCAGTACTTC. Translated, it gives CATQPRDRPYEQYF.

This sequence joins TRBV19 and TRBJ1-1; tentatively, D is TRBD1 (5 bases). The CDR3 has 16 residues. From germline, CDR1 is LNHDA and CDR2 SQIVND (reference sequence). Trimming removed 6 bases at V and 0 bases at J, with 17 bases between. In nucleotides, the CDR3 is TGTGCCAGTAGCTTCTCGGGGCCGGAGGTGAACACTGAAGCTTTCTTT. Its protein is CASSFSGPEVNTEAFF.

The gene calls are TRBV19 and TRBJ2-7, with D uncertain. Germline V gene lookup returns CDR1 LNHDA and CDR2 SQIVND (reference sequence). The length of the CDR3 is 15 residues. Trimming took off 1 base at V and 2 bases at J, with 12 bases between the two ends. DNA of the CDR3: TGTGCCAGTAGTATAGGGTTCGGCGCTGCCTACGAGCAGTACTTC. Its translation is CASSIGFGAAYEQYF.

The rearrangement links TRBV7-9 to TRBJ2-7, with D unresolved. With 5 bases removed from V and 1 base from J, the gap between germline ends came to 6 bases. CDR1 and CDR2 (germline): SEHNR, FQNEAQ (reference sequence). This CDR3 contains 12 residues. The CDR3 is CASSLYSYEQYF. DNA of the CDR3: TGTGCCAGCAGCCTATATTCCTACGAGCAGTACTTC.